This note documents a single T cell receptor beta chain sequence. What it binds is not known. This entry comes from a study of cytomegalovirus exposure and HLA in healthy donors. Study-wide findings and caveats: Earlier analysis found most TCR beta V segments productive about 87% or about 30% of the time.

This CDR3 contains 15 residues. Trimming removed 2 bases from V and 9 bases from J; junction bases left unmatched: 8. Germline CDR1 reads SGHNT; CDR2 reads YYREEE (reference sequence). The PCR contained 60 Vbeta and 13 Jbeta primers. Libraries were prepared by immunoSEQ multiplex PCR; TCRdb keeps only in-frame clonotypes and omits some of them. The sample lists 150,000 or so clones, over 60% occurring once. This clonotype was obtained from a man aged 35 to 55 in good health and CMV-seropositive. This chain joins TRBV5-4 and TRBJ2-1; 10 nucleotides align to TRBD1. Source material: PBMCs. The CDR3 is CASSFPGDRGSEQFF. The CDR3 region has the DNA TGTGCCAGCAGCTTCCCCGGGGACAGGGGAAGTGAGCAGTTCTTC.